The rows below give T cell receptor beta chains drawn from one sample of a study of post-analysis software for immune sequencing data. Each CDR3 protein is one row after TCRdb ran MiXCR on the PCR reads. The sample comprises about 770,000 distinct CDR3 sequences, under 60% of which are singletons, and around 4.7% rests with the top ten. The sample consisted of blood. These receptors all stem from a girl aged 10-17 years with multiple sclerosis. Both conserved end residues are part of each CDR3. D genes are given only for firm matches. Expanded clones are given a class, and other clones once, few, many or no size at all.

CDR3	DNA	D	size	V	J
CATLRGGWYQETQYF	TGCGCCACCCTCAGGGGGGGGTGGTACCAAGAGACCCAGTACTTC	.	few	TRBV10-2	TRBJ2-5
CATSRERAGRSDEQYF	TGTGCCACCAGCAGAGAGAGGGCGGGGAGGTCTGACGAGCAGTACTTC	.	.	TRBV15	TRBJ2-7
CATSRGRGEVKGDTQYF	TGTGCCACCAGCAGAGGGCGGGGCGAAGTGAAGGGGGATACGCAGTATTTT	.	.	TRBV15	TRBJ2-3
CSVDLAGDETQYF	TGCAGCGTAGACCTAGCGGGAGACGAGACCCAGTACTTC	TRBD2	.	TRBV29-1	TRBJ2-5
CASSPKGQGFGYTF	TGTGCCAGCAGCCCTAAGGGACAGGGTTTTGGCTACACCTTC	TRBD1	once	TRBV7-9	TRBJ1-2
CASTQPGDNEKLFF	TGTGCCAGCACCCAACCGGGCGACAACGAAAAACTGTTTTTT	.	.	TRBV6-1	TRBJ1-4
CASSRTSESTDTQYF	TGTGCCAGCAGCCGAACTAGTGAGAGCACAGATACGCAGTATTTT	.	.	TRBV4-2	TRBJ2-3
CSVEDKRRFF	TGCAGCGTTGAAGATAAGCGGCGGTTCTTC	.	.	TRBV29-1	TRBJ2-1
CASSTRQGYETQYF	TGTGCCAGCAGTACTCGACAGGGTTACGAGACCCAGTACTTC	TRBD1	.	TRBV28	TRBJ2-5
CASSPNSGQYSSTDTQYF	TGTGCCAGCAGCCCGAATTCCGGACAGTACTCTAGCACAGATACGCAGTATTTT	.	few	TRBV7-8	TRBJ2-3
CATARGGTDTQYF	TGTGCCACCGCACGGGGCGGCACAGATACGCAGTATTTT	.	few	TRBV15	TRBJ2-3
CSAMNTEAFF	TGCAGCGCCATGAACACTGAAGCTTTCTTT	.	.	TRBV29-1	TRBJ1-1
CASSQDRGRINTEAFF	TGTGCCAGCAGCCAAGACAGGGGACGCATCAACACTGAAGCTTTCTTT	.	.	TRBV14	TRBJ1-1
CASSQSSGRETQYF	TGTGCCAGCAGCCAATCATCGGGTCGGGAGACCCAGTACTTC	.	few	TRBV3-1	TRBJ2-5
CASSQGAATNEKLFF	TGTGCCAGCAGCCAAGGGGCGGCAACTAATGAAAAACTGTTTTTT	.	.	TRBV7-9	TRBJ1-4
CASSPPPSTTYEQYF	TGTGCCAGCAGCCCGCCCCCATCTACAACCTACGAGCAGTACTTC	.	once	TRBV28	TRBJ2-7
CASSEGLMASGTETQYF	TGTGCCAGCAGTGAGGGCCTGATGGCTAGCGGAACAGAGACCCAGTACTTC	TRBD2	.	TRBV6-1	TRBJ2-5
CASSLVDLAGTSYEQYF	TGTGCCAGCAGCTTAGTGGATCTAGCGGGGACCTCCTACGAGCAGTACTTC	TRBD2	.	TRBV7-9	TRBJ2-7
CASSSGQVGDEQFF	TGTGCCAGCAGCTCGGGACAGGTTGGGGATGAGCAGTTCTTC	TRBD1	.	TRBV7-9	TRBJ2-1
CANSPGLAGVREQYF	TGCGCCAACAGCCCCGGGCTAGCGGGAGTACGGGAGCAGTACTTC	TRBD2	.	TRBV5-1	TRBJ2-5
CAYFQGLAYEQYF	TGTGCCTACTTCCAGGGGTTGGCCTACGAGCAGTACTTT	.	.	TRBV7-9	TRBJ2-7
CASSQDASGWDRVYEQYF	TGCGCCAGCAGCCAAGATGCCTCCGGATGGGACAGGGTTTACGAGCAGTACTTC	TRBD1	.	TRBV4-1	TRBJ2-7
CASSFRRERIYEQYF	TGTGCCAGCAGCTTCCGACGGGAGAGGATATACGAGCAGTACTTC	.	.	TRBV5-6	TRBJ2-7
CASSSYQRGLALTQYF	TGTGCCAGCAGCTCCTATCAACGGGGCCTTGCACTTACGCAGTATTTT	.	.	TRBV9	TRBJ2-3
CASTLARGPAGELFF	TGTGCCAGCACCCTAGCGAGAGGGCCCGCCGGGGAGCTGTTTTTT	.	.	TRBV12-3/TRBV12-4	TRBJ2-2
CSAGLAGGLQETQYF	TGCAGTGCTGGACTAGCGGGAGGCTTACAAGAGACCCAGTACTTC	TRBD2	many	TRBV20-1	TRBJ2-5
CASGLDRGEFGETQYF	TGTGCTAGTGGTTTGGACAGGGGGGAATTTGGGGAGACCCAGTACTTC	TRBD1	.	TRBV12-5	TRBJ2-5
CASSPRIGREGIQYF	TGTGCCAGCAGTCCCCGTATTGGGCGGGAGGGCATTCAGTACTTC	TRBD2	.	TRBV6-1	TRBJ2-4
CASSSTVTTDTQYF	TGTGCCAGCAGCTCGACAGTTACCACAGATACGCAGTATTTT	.	.	TRBV12-3/TRBV12-4	TRBJ2-3
CASSYGGTANTGELFF	TGTGCCAGCAGTTACGGGGGGACAGCGAACACCGGGGAGCTGTTTTTT	.	few	TRBV6-6	TRBJ2-2
CATKAGAGRETQYF	TGTGCCACCAAGGCGGGGGCGGGAAGGGAGACCCAGTACTTC	.	.	TRBV27	TRBJ2-5
CASSAQGRDGYTF	TGTGCCAGCAGCGCACAGGGTCGGGATGGCTACACCTTC	.	few	TRBV6-5	TRBJ1-2
CASSPPGTGIEKLFF	TGTGCCAGCAGTCCCCCGGGGACCGGGATTGAAAAACTGTTTTTT	.	.	TRBV12-3/TRBV12-4	TRBJ1-4
CASSLRQGEQPQHF	TGCGCCAGCAGCTTACGACAGGGTGAACAGCCCCAGCATTTT	TRBD1	.	TRBV5-1	TRBJ1-5
CSVAPGTGGDGTQYF	TGCAGCGTTGCTCCAGGGACAGGGGGCGACGGGACCCAGTACTTC	TRBD1	few	TRBV29-1	TRBJ2-5
CSASSELAGNYEQYF	TGCAGTGCTAGTTCGGAACTAGCGGGGAACTACGAGCAGTACTTC	TRBD2	.	TRBV20-1	TRBJ2-7
CSVGIPVSRGHTDTQYF	TGCAGCGTTGGGATCCCCGTTAGTCGGGGGCACACAGATACGCAGTATTTT	.	few	TRBV29-1	TRBJ2-3
CASSLGTSGRETQYF	TGTGCCAGTAGCTTGGGGACTAGCGGGAGGGAGACCCAGTACTTC	TRBD2	.	TRBV7-9	TRBJ2-5
CSVVQGGSSTDTQYF	TGCAGCGTTGTGCAGGGTGGCTCTAGCACAGATACGCAGTATTTT	.	few	TRBV29-1	TRBJ2-3
CSGRDSADGDYGYTF	TGCAGCGGCCGGGACAGTGCCGATGGGGACTATGGCTACACCTTC	TRBD1	few	TRBV29-1	TRBJ1-2
CASSLPASGTYEQYF	TGTGCCAGCAGCTTACCGGCTAGCGGAACCTACGAGCAGTACTTC	TRBD2	few	TRBV7-2	TRBJ2-7
CASRLDRQFGYGYTF	TGTGCCAGCAGACTTGACAGGCAGTTCGGCTATGGCTACACCTTC	.	few	TRBV12-3/TRBV12-4	TRBJ1-2
CASTLQGEKLFF	TGTGCCAGCACTTTACAGGGTGAAAAACTGTTTTTT	.	.	TRBV5-6	TRBJ1-4